Listed below are T cell receptor beta chains from one sample, sequenced in a study of T cell responses to AZD1222 COVID-19 vaccine. Using immunoSEQ multiplex PCR, the repertoire was profiled, and TCRdb retains in-frame clones only, with some absent. The sample lists about 120,000 clones; roughly nine tenths were seen once. The source was peripheral blood, collected 28 days after the second AZD1222 dose. The receptors were gathered from an adult who received the AZD1222 COVID-19 vaccine. The CDR3 runs from the conserved cysteine through the conserved F or W. D genes are given only for firm matches. The size entry is marked missing in some rows and otherwise reads once, few, many or a size class.

>TRBV6-5|TRBJ2-1|.|.
TGTGCCAGCAGTTACGCGGAGTACAATGAGCAGTTCTTC
CASSYAEYNEQFF
>TRBV6-5|TRBJ2-2|.|.
TGTGCCAGCACTCGCCTCCGGGCCCACACCGGGGAGCTGTTTTTT
CASTRLRAHTGELFF
>TRBV28|TRBJ1-2|TRBD1|once
TGTGCCAGCAGTTCCCCCCCGGGACAGGGGCATGGCTACACCTTC
CASSSPPGQGHGYTF
>TRBV20-1|TRBJ2-1|TRBD1|.
TGCAGTGCCAGTGACAGGGGTGACTACAATGAGCAGTTCTTC
CSASDRGDYNEQFF
>TRBV5-1|TRBJ2-1|TRBD2|.
TGCGCCAGCAGCTGGGGGACTAGCGGGAGCAATGAGCAGTTCTTC
CASSWGTSGSNEQFF
>TRBV27|TRBJ2-1|.|.
TGTGCCAGCAGAAAGTCCGAGACAGTCTACAATGAGCAGTTCTTC
CASRKSETVYNEQFF
>TRBV5-1|TRBJ2-3|.|.
TGCGCCAGCAGTCCTGGGAATAAGGGCACAGATACGCAGTATTTT
CASSPGNKGTDTQYF
>TRBV3-1/TRBV3-2|TRBJ1-1|.|.
TGTGCCAGCAGCCAAGATCCGCAGGCTCCCCAGCAATTAGCTTTCTTT
CASSQDPQAPQQLAFF
>TRBV27|TRBJ1-2|TRBD1|.
TGTGCCAGCAGCCGAACAGGGGGCTCAGGCTATGGCTACACCTTC
CASSRTGGSGYGYTF
>TRBV6-5|TRBJ1-5|.|.
TGTGCCAGCAGTCAGGACAGCGCGCGGCCCCAGCATTTT
CASSQDSARPQHF
>TRBV1|TRBJ1-5|.|few
TGCACCAGCTGCCGACGGACCAATCAGCCCCAGCATTTT
CTSCRRTNQPQHF
>TRBV3-1/TRBV3-2|TRBJ2-2|TRBD2|.
TGTGCCAGCAGCCGACTAGCTGACACCGGGGAGCTGTTTTTT
CASSRLADTGELFF
>TRBV10-1|TRBJ1-5|TRBD1|.
TGCGCCAGCAGGGGCCCACAGGGGGGGGCCAATCAGCCCCAGCATTTT
CASRGPQGGANQPQHF
>TRBV19|TRBJ2-5|.|.
TGTGCCAGTAGCCCCGACCAGGAGACCCAGTACTTC
CASSPDQETQYF
>TRBV7-2|TRBJ1-2|TRBD1|.
TGTGCCAGCAGCTTTGTCAGGGGGAACTATGGCTACACCTTC
CASSFVRGNYGYTF
>TRBV18|TRBJ1-4|.|.
TGTGCCAGCTCACCCGGGACTTCTAATGAAAAACTGTTTTTT
CASSPGTSNEKLFF